These 4 T cell receptor beta chains originate from one sample sequenced in a study of quantifying T cell responses using KT2 cells. Study-level information: cDNA was made from DNase-treated RNA using alpha and beta constant primers.

Each cDNA got a UMI-containing oligo ligated at its 3' end. The first PCR ran around 4 cycles with an equimolar RC1.1 and RC1.2 beta primer mix. TCRdb reprocessed the UMI-ligation and nested PCR reads via MiXCR and lists one record per CDR3 protein. The data hold tens of thousands of distinct CDR3 sequences, with about 7.1% observed a single time. Sequenced: PBMCs spiked with cells of the T cell clone KT2. These receptors originate from a human donor.

This clonotype was counted at least ten times. This chain joins TRBV14 and TRBJ2-7; D not certain. Germline V gene sequence: CDR1 SGHDN, CDR2 FVKESK. CDR3 length: 12 amino acids. Trimming removed 2 bases at V and 3 bases at J, with 5 bases between. DNA for the CDR3: TGTGCCAGCAGCCAAACCCACTACGAGCAGTACTTC. This encodes CASSQTHYEQYF.

This clonotype appeared once. It may be a read error: a sequence one base away is much more abundant. The genes are TRBV15 and TRBJ2-1, with a tentative D call TRBD2 (5 bases). Germline-derived CDR1 and CDR2 are LNHNV and YYDKDF (reference sequence). The V gene lost 1 base and the J gene lost 5 bases, with 24 bases spanning the gap. This CDR3 spans 19 amino acids. The CDR3: CATSRGRPSARGKNNEQFF. The CDR3 nucleotides are TGTGCCACCAGCAGAGGACGTCCCTCGGCTAGAGGGAAGAACAATGAGCAGTTCTTC.

This clonotype has a handful of counts. This CDR3 reads CASSTRQGATYEQYF. The CDR3 DNA is TGTGCCAGCAGTACGAGACAGGGGGCAACTTACGAGCAGTACTTC. This chain links TRBV6-5 with TRBJ2-7; 10 bases agree with TRBD1. The junction had 8 bases not matched to a gene; V was cut back by 5 bases and J by 4 bases. CDR3 size: 15 residues. In germline, CDR1 is MNHEY, CDR2 SVGAGI.

This clonotype was found many times. The rearrangement joins TRBV4-1 to TRBJ2-6; D remains unclear. The CDR3 is 21 amino acids. Looked up from germline, CDR1 is MGHRA and CDR2 is YSYEKL. V was trimmed by 0 bases and J by 2 bases, leaving 23 bases between them. This CDR3 reads CASSQDGNLYGRLPGANVLTF. The CDR3 nucleotides read TGCGCCAGCAGCCAAGATGGTAATTTATACGGCCGATTACCTGGGGCCAACGTCCTGACTTTC.